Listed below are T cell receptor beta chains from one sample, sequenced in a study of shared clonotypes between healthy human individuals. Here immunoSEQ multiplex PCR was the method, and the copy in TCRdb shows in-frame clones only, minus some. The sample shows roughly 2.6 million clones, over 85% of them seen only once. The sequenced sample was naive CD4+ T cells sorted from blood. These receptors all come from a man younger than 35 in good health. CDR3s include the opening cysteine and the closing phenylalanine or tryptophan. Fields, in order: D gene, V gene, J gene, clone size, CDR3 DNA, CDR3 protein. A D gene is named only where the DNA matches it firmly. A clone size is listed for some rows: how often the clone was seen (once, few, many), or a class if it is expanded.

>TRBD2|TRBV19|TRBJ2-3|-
TGTGCCAGTAGTACTCAGGCCCTAGCGGGTCACACAGATACGCAGTATTTT
CASSTQALAGHTDTQYF
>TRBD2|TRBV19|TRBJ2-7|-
TGTGCCAGTAGCCGGGGGGGGTCTTTGGGCGAGCAGTACTTC
CASSRGGSLGEQYF
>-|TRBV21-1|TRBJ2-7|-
TGTGCCAGTCCCAGGACGTCGGGAAGGAGGTCCTACGAGCAGTACTTC
CASPRTSGRRSYEQYF
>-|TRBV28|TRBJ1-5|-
TGTGCCAGCAGCCCTTGGGGGGGCCCCAATCAGCCCCAGCATTTT
CASSPWGGPNQPQHF
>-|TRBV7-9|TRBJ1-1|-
TGTGCCAGCAGCTTAGCGGGGGGCCACACTGAAGCTTTCTTT
CASSLAGGHTEAFF
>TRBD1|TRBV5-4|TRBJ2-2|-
TGTGCCAGCAGCCTGGCAGGGACAGGGGTCCCCGGGGAGCTGTTTTTT
CASSLAGTGVPGELFF
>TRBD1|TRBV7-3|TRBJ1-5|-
TGTGCCAGCAGCCCCCGGACAGGGGGGTATAGCAATCAGCCCCAGCATTTT
CASSPRTGGYSNQPQHF
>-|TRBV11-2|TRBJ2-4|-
TGTGCCAGCAGCTTAGAGGGCCAGGGTTCACTAGCCAAAAACATTCAGTACTTC
CASSLEGQGSLAKNIQYF
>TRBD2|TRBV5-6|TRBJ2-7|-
TGTGCCAGCAGCTTGAAAGGGACTAGCGGGAAAGACGAGCAGTACTTC
CASSLKGTSGKDEQYF
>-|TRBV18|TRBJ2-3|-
TGTGCCAGCTCACCAAGATTTTTCGAGCAGTCAGATACGCAGTATTTT
CASSPRFFEQSDTQYF
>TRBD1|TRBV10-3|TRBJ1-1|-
TGTGCCATCACCCGAGGGGGACAGGGGTTGAACACTGAAGCTTTCTTT
CAITRGGQGLNTEAFF
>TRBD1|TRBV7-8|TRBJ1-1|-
TGTGCCAGCAGCTTAGAGGACAGGTTGAACACTGAAGCTTTCTTT
CASSLEDRLNTEAFF
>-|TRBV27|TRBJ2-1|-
TGTGCCAGCCGCGAATCAAGCCTTAGGCGGGCAGGAGGGAATGAGCAGTTCTTC
CASRESSLRRAGGNEQFF
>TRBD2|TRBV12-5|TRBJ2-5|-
TGTGCTAGTGGTTTGGGCCTAGCGGGAGGGCAAGAGACCCAGTACTTC
CASGLGLAGGQETQYF
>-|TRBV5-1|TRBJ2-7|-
TGCGCCAGCAGCGACGGGACGGCACTCTACGAGCAGTACTTC
CASSDGTALYEQYF
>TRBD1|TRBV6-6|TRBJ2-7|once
TGTGCCAGCAGTTTCGGGACAGGGTCCTACGAGCAGTACTTC
CASSFGTGSYEQYF
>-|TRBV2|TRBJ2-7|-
TGTGCCAGCAGTGCAAGGGCACTCCACGAGCAGTACTTC
CASSARALHEQYF
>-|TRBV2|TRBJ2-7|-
TGTGCCAGCAGGGGCGTTCACCTCTCCTACGAGCAGTACTTC
CASRGVHLSYEQYF
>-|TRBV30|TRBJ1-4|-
TGTGCCTGGACAAGGGGGGGATTGGCTGAAAAACTGTTTTTT
CAWTRGGLAEKLFF
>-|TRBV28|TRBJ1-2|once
TGTGCCAGCAGTTTATTATCCGGTGGGGGCTACACCTTC
CASSLLSGGGYTF
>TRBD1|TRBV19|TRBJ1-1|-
TGTGCCAGTCGAAAACAGGGGGTATTTTCTGAAGCTTTCTTT
CASRKQGVFSEAFF
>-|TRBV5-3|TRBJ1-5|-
TGTGCCAGGAGTGACGCAATCAATCAGCCCCAGCATTTT
CARSDAINQPQHF
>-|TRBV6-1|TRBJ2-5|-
TGTGCCAGCACTTGGGGGCAAGAGACCCAGTACTTC
CASTWGQETQYF
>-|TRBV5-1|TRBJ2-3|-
TGCGCCAGCCATAGGGATCCTAGCACAGATACGCAGTATTTT
CASHRDPSTDTQYF
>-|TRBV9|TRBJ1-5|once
TGTGCCAGCAGCGTAGGGTGGAGTCAGAATCAGCCCCAGCATTTT
CASSVGWSQNQPQHF
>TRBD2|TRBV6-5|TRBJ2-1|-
TGTGCCAGCAGTTACGACCTAGCGGAACCCTACAATGAGCAGTTCTTC
CASSYDLAEPYNEQFF
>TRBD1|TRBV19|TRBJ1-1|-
TGTGCCAGTAGTACCCACAGGGGGCTGACTGAAGCTTTCTTT
CASSTHRGLTEAFF
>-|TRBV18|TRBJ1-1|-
TGTGCCAGCTCACCACAGCAGGCCGAAGTCACTGAAGCTTTCTTT
CASSPQQAEVTEAFF
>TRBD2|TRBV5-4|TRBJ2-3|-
TGTGCCAGCAGCTTGGATGGCGGGGGGGCCACAGATACGCAGTATTTT
CASSLDGGGATDTQYF
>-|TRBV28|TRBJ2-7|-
TGTGCCAGCAGTATAGAGGGACAAAACTACGAGCAGTACTTC
CASSIEGQNYEQYF
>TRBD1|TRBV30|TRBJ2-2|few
TGTGCCTGGCGGAAACAGGGGACCGGGGAGCTGTTTTTT
CAWRKQGTGELFF
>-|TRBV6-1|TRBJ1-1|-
TGTGCCAGCAGTGAAGGCCGGAACACTGAAGCTTTCTTT
CASSEGRNTEAFF
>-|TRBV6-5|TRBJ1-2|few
TGTGCCAGCAGTCGACATCAGAACTATGGCTACACCTTC
CASSRHQNYGYTF
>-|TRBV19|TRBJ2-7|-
TGTGCCAGTAGTATCGGTCTAGCTTCGGACGAGCAGTACTTC
CASSIGLASDEQYF
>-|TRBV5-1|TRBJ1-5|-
TGCGCCAGCAGCTTTCCCATATCTTCCAGCGAGATATATAGCAATCAGCCCCAGCATTTT
CASSFPISSSEIYSNQPQHF
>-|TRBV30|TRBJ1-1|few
TGTGCCTCCCAGGAGAACACTGAAGCTTTCTTT
CASQENTEAFF
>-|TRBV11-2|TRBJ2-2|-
TGTGCCAGCAGCGCTCAGAACACCGGGGAGCTGTTTTTT
CASSAQNTGELFF
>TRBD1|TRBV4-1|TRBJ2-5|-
TGCGCCAGCAGCCAAGACGGGACAGGGACGGTAGAGACCCAGTACTTC
CASSQDGTGTVETQYF
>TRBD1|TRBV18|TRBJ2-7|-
TGTGCCAGCTCACCCTCCGGGACAGCCTACGAGCAGTACTTC
CASSPSGTAYEQYF
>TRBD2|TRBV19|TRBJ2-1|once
TGTGCCAGTAGTTCAGAGAGGACTAGCGGGAGAAATGAGCAGTTCTTC
CASSSERTSGRNEQFF
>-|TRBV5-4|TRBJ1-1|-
TGTGCCAGCAGCTTGGGGGGTCCAGGGATGAACACTGAAGCTTTCTTT
CASSLGGPGMNTEAFF
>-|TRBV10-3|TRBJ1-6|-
TGTGCCATCAGTGATGGGTCACCCCTCCACTTT
CAISDGSPLHF
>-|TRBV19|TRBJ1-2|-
TGTGCCAGTAGTATAGTGGGGAAAGGGTATGGCTACACCTTC
CASSIVGKGYGYTF